The 14 T cell receptor beta chains listed next were all sequenced from one sample in a study of T cells in Graves' hyperthyroidism and ophthalmopathy. Researchers amplified the TCR beta CDR3 regions from RNA transcripts. Researchers ran a first-round RT-PCR on the TCR CDR3 using the HTBI primer set. A single record per CDR3 protein comes from TCRdb applying MiXCR to the multiplex PCR reads. The repertoire has approximately 640,000 distinct CDR3 sequences, roughly 17% of them found once; the top ten carry 15% to 17%. The sequenced material came from blood. These receptors were taken from a man aged 50 to 60 with Graves' hyperthyroidism.

This sequence joins TRBV7-3 and TRBJ2-3; no clear D. Trimming left V 0 bases short and J 5 bases short, with 6 bases between. Looked up from germline, CDR1 is SGHTA and CDR2 is FQGTGA. The length of the CDR3 is 13 residues. The CDR3 protein is CASSLTPGDTQYF. CDR3 DNA sequence: TGTGCCAGCAGCTTAACCCCCGGAGATACGCAGTATTTT.

The V gene is TRBV6-1, the J gene TRBJ2-1, with D perhaps TRBD1 or TRBD2 (6 bases each). Germline V gene data show CDR1 as MNHNS and CDR2 as SASEGT. V was shortened by 1 base and J by 7 bases, with 23 bases between the two germline ends. The CDR3 spans 18 residues. CDR3 sequence: CASSEVVGGTGRPNEQFF. In DNA form, the CDR3 reads TGTGCCAGCAGTGAAGTCGTCGGGGGCACGGGACGGCCTAATGAGCAGTTCTTC.

This clonotype was detected many times. The chain uses TRBV7-3 and TRBJ2-6; D unclear. This CDR3 is 14 amino acids long. Trimming took off 6 bases at V and 0 bases at J, with 6 bases between the two ends. Germline V gene data show CDR1 as SGHTA and CDR2 as FQGTGA. CDR3: CASSSGSGANVLTF. The DNA for the CDR3 is TGTGCCAGCAGTTCAGGCTCTGGGGCCAACGTCCTGACTTTC.

This clonotype was counted many times. V usage is TRBV2 and J usage is TRBJ2-3; D gene ambiguous. The CDR3 consists of 14 residues. CDR1 is SNHLY, CDR2 FYNNEI, per germline. V was cut by 2 bases and J by 8 bases, with 14 bases left in between. Here the CDR3 DNA reads TGTGCCAGCAGTGAAAGGTATATTGTCGGTACGCAGTATTTT. It encodes CASSERYIVGTQYF.

This clonotype was observed many times. This sequence joins TRBV20-1 and TRBJ2-1; 8 positions match TRBD1. The CDR3 contains 14 residues. Germline V lookup: CDR1 DFQATT, CDR2 SNEGSKA (reference sequence). The trim removed 1 base at V and 2 bases at J, leaving 1 base unmatched. The CDR3 DNA reads as TGCAGTGCTAGAGGGGGACAGGCCTACAATGAGCAGTTCTTC. This gives the protein CSARGGQAYNEQFF.

This clonotype has at least ten counts. The chain uses TRBV28 and TRBJ2-3; 7 bases line up with TRBD2. After removal of 4 bases from V and 2 bases from J, the junction contained 15 bases not matched to a gene. There are 18 residues in the CDR3. Germline V gives CDR1 MDHEN, CDR2 SYDVKM. The CDR3 sequence: CASSSRAPSLADTDTQYF. The CDR3 DNA is TGTGCCAGCAGTTCTAGGGCCCCATCGCTAGCGGACACAGATACGCAGTATTTT.

The genes are TRBV19 and TRBJ2-3; 7 bases line up with TRBD2. CDR1 is LNHDA, CDR2 SQIVND, per germline (reference sequence). The CDR3 totals 14 residues. J was trimmed by 4 bases and V by 3 bases; bases with no gene match: 4. The CDR3 is CASSIGREADTQYF. In DNA form, the CDR3 reads TGTGCCAGTAGTATTGGCCGGGAGGCAGATACGCAGTATTTT.

This clonotype was recorded at least ten times. V usage is TRBV13 and J usage is TRBJ1-6, with 8 bases that match TRBD1. The CDR3 contains 14 residues. CDR1 PRHDT and CDR2 FYEKMQ come from the germline V gene (reference sequence). The ends lost 4 bases at V and 10 bases at J; junction bases unmatched: 6. CDR3 region: CASSSDRGGSPLHF. DNA of the CDR3: TGTGCCAGCAGCTCTGACAGGGGAGGCTCACCCCTCCACTTT.

The V call is TRBV19, the J call TRBJ1-5, with 8 bases lining up with TRBD1. Germline-derived CDR1 and CDR2 are LNHDA and SQIVND (reference sequence). J was trimmed by 0 bases and V by 6 bases; bases with no gene match: 4. This CDR3 is 15 amino acids long. The DNA for the CDR3 is TGTGCCAGTAGCATGGACAGGGCTAGCAATCAGCCCCAGCATTTT. Translation: CASSMDRASNQPQHF.

This clonotype was found a few times. V gene TRBV10-2 combines with J gene TRBJ2-1, with 12 bases aligning to TRBD2. This CDR3 contains 15 residues. J was trimmed by 14 bases and V by 4 bases; bases with no gene match: 12. The germline V gene encodes CDR1 WSHSY and CDR2 SAAADI. CDR3 sequence: CASSGFLRTSGKEFF. CDR3 DNA sequence: TGCGCCAGCAGTGGGTTTTTAAGGACTAGCGGGAAGGAGTTCTTC.

The rearrangement joins TRBV29-1 to TRBJ2-3; possibly TRBD1 for D (5 bases). Per the germline V gene, CDR1 is SQVTM and CDR2 is ANQGSEA. This CDR3 region has 13 residues. V lost 2 bases to trimming and J lost 0 bases, with 6 bases between them. The CDR3, as DNA: TGCAGCGTTGAACAGGGTAGCACAGATACGCAGTATTTT. As protein: CSVEQGSTDTQYF.

This clonotype was picked up many times. The chain is built from TRBV6-1 and TRBJ1-1; 8 bases fit TRBD1. The junction had 4 bases not matched to a gene; V was cut back by 5 bases and J by 5 bases. There are 13 residues in the CDR3. CDR1 is MNHNS and CDR2 is SASEGT in the germline V gene. In nucleotides, the CDR3 is TGTGCCAGCAGTCAGGGGGCGGTTACTGAAGCTTTCTTT. Translated: CASSQGAVTEAFF.

This clonotype showed up just a few times. The chain carries TRBV14 and TRBJ1-1; D call uncertain. V lost 0 bases to trimming and J lost 6 bases, with 11 bases between them. From germline, CDR1 is SGHDN and CDR2 FVKESK. The CDR3 has 14 amino acids. DNA for the CDR3: TGTGCCAGCAGCCAAGATATCCGGGGAGCTGAAGCTTTCTTT. As protein: CASSQDIRGAEAFF.

This clonotype was counted many times. This chain's CDR3 is CASSLGPGVNEQFF. Here the CDR3 DNA reads TGTGCCAGCTCCCTGGGGCCGGGAGTCAATGAGCAGTTCTTC. J is TRBJ2-1 and V is TRBV12-3 or TRBV12-4, with D tentatively TRBD2 (6 bases). Trimming pared 8 bases from V and 6 bases from J, leaving 17 bases between. The length of the CDR3 is 14 residues.